The next 6 T cell receptor beta chains were all read from a single sample in a study of T cells in localized non-small cell lung cancer. Libraries were prepared by immunoSEQ multiplex PCR; TCRdb keeps only in-frame clonotypes and omits some of them. The sample holds 30,000 or so clones, more than 75% seen once. The starting material was peripheral blood, obtained before any cancer treatment. The receptors stem from a female donor older than 55 with stage III squamous cell lung carcinoma.

This sequence joins TRBV29-1 and TRBJ2-5; TRBD2 is a possible D gene (5 bases). The CDR3 sequence is 12 residues long. Germline V gives CDR1 SQVTM, CDR2 ANQGSEA. Trimming took off 0 bases at V and 5 bases at J, with 7 bases between the two ends. This chain's CDR3 is CSVEEWRETQYF. The CDR3, as DNA: TGCAGCGTTGAAGAGTGGAGGGAGACCCAGTACTTC.

The genes are TRBV6-4 and TRBJ2-1; 9 nucleotides match TRBD1. V lost 5 bases, J lost 7 bases, and 3 bases stayed unmatched. CDR1 and CDR2 (germline): MRHNA, SNTAGT. The CDR3 is made up of 13 amino acids. The CDR3 region has the DNA TGTGCCAGCAGTATGGACAGGGGAAATGAGCAGTTCTTC. The encoded protein is CASSMDRGNEQFF.

V gene TRBV18 combines with J gene TRBJ1-2; no clear D gene. The CDR3 is made up of 13 amino acids. CDR1 and CDR2 (germline): KGHSH, LQKENI. V was pared by 2 bases and J by 0 bases, with 4 bases between. The CDR3 protein is CASSPTTNYGYTF. CDR3 nucleotide sequence: TGTGCCAGCTCACCAACTACTAACTATGGCTACACCTTC.

The chain recombines TRBV27 with TRBJ2-2, with TRBD1 as a possible D gene (5 bases). V gave up 3 bases and J gave up 0 bases, with 8 bases separating them. This CDR3 is 15 amino acids long. Germline V gives CDR1 MNHEY, CDR2 SMNVEV (reference sequence). In nucleotides, the CDR3 is TGTGCCAGCAGTTTGTTAGGGGCGAACACCGGGGAGCTGTTTTTT. This codes for CASSLLGANTGELFF.

In this sample, this clone turned up once. The genes are TRBV5-5 and TRBJ2-5, with 9 bases fitting TRBD1. Germline V gives CDR1 SGHKS, CDR2 YYEKEE (reference sequence). The CDR3 spans 15 residues. V dropped 1 base and J dropped 4; count of bases not matched to a gene: 5. The CDR3 reads CASSLTGGASETQYF. In DNA, the CDR3 is TGTGCCAGCAGCTTGACAGGGGGCGCATCAGAGACCCAGTACTTC.

This sequence joins TRBV6-5 and TRBJ2-6; either TRBD1 or TRBD2 may fit D (5 bases each). The CDR3 sequence is 16 residues long. V lost 4 bases to trimming and J lost 0 bases, with 10 bases between them. CDR1 MNHEY and CDR2 SVGAGI come from the germline V gene. In nucleotides, the CDR3 is TGTGCCAGCAGTTGGGACGCCGACTCTGGGGCCAACGTCCTGACTTTC. Translation gives CASSWDADSGANVLTF.